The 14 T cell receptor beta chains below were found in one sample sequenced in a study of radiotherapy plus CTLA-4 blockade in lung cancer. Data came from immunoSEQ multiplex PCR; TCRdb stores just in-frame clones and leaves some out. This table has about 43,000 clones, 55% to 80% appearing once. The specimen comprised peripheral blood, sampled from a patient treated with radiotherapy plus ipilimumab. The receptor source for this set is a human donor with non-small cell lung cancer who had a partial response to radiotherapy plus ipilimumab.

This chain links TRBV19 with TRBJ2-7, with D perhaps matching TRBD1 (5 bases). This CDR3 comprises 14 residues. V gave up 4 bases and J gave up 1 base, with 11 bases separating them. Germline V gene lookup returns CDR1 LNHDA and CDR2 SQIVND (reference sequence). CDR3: CASSTIGHSYEQYF. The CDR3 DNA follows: TGTGCCAGTAGTACTATAGGACATTCCTACGAGCAGTACTTC.

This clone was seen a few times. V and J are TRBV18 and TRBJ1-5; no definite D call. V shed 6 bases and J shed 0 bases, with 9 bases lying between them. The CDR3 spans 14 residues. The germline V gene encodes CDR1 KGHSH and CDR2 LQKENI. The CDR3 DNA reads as TGTGCCAGCTCTCCTGACTTTAGCAATCAGCCCCAGCATTTT. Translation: CASSPDFSNQPQHF.

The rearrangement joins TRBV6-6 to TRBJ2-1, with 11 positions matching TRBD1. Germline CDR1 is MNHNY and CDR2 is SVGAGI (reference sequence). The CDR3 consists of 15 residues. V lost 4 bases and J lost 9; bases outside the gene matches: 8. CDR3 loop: CASSLSGQGASEQFF. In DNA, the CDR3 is TGTGCCAGCAGTTTATCTGGACAGGGGGCTTCTGAGCAGTTCTTC.

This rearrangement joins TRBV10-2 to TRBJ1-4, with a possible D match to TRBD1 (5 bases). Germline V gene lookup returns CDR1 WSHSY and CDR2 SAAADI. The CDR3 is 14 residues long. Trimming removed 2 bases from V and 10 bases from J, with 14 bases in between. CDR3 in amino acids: CASSEIAGKGKLFF. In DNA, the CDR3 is TGCGCCAGCAGTGAGATCGCAGGGAAAGGAAAACTGTTTTTT.

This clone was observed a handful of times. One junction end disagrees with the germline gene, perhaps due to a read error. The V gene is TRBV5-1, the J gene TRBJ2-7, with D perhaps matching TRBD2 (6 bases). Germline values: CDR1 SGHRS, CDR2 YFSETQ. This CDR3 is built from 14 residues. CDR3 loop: CASSLGGSSYEQYF. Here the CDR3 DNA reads TGTGCCAGCAGCTTGGGAGGTAGCTCCTACGAGCAGTACTTC.

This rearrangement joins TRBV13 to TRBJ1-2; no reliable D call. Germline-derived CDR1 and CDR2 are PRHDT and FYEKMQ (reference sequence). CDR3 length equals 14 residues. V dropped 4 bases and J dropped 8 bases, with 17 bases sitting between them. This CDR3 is CASSSSGIPGGYTF. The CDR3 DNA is TGTGCCAGCAGCTCCTCAGGTATCCCTGGGGGCTACACCTTC.

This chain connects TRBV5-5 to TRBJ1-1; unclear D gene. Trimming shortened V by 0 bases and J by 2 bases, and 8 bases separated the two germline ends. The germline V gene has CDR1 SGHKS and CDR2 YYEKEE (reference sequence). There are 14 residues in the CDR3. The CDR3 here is CASSLGAFNTEAFF. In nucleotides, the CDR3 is TGTGCCAGCAGCTTGGGGGCCTTCAACACTGAAGCTTTCTTT.

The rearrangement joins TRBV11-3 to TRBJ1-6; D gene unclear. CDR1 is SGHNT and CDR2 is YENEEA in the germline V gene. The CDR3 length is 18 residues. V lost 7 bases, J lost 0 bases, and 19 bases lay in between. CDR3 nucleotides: TGTGCCAGCACCTCCCTAGGCCCGACTAGCTCCTATAATTCACCCCTCCACTTT. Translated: CASTSLGPTSSYNSPLHF.

CDR3 DNA: TGTGCCAGCAGCTTAAGGGGCCCGGGACAGGGGACTGAAGCTTTCTTT. Protein sequence: CASSLRGPGQGTEAFF. The gene calls are TRBV7-3 and TRBJ1-1; TRBD1 matches at 10 bases. CDR3 length: 16 residues. Germline loops: CDR1 SGHTA, CDR2 FQGTGA. V lost 1 base and J lost 5; bases outside the gene matches: 7.

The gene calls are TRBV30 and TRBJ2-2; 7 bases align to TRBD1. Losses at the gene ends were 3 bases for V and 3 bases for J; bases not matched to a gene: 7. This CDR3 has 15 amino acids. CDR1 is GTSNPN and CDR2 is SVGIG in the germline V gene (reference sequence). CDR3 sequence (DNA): TGTGCCTGGAGACAGGGGACATGGGACACCGGGGAGCTGTTTTTT. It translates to CAWRQGTWDTGELFF.

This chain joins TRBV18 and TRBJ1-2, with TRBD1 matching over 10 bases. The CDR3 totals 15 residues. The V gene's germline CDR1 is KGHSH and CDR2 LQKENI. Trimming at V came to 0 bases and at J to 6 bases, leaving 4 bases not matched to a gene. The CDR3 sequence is CASSPPGTGENGYTF. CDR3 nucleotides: TGTGCCAGCTCACCACCCGGGACAGGGGAAAATGGCTACACCTTC.

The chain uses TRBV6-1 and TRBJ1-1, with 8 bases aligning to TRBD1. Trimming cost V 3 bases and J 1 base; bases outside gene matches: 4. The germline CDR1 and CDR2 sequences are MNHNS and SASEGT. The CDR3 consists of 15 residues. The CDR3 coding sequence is TGTGCCAGCAGTGATGCCACAGGGGGGAACACTGAAGCTTTCTTT. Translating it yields CASSDATGGNTEAFF.

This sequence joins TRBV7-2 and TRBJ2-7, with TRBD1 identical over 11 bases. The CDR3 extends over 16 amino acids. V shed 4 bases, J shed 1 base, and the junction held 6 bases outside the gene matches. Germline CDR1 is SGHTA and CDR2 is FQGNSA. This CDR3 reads CASSSRGTGGSYEQYF. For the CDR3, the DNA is TGTGCCAGCAGCTCTCGCGGGACAGGGGGATCCTACGAGCAGTACTTC.

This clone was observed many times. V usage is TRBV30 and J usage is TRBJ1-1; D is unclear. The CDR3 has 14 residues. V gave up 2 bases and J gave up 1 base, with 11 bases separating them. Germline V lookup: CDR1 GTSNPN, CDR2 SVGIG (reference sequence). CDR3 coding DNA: TGTGCCTGGAGTAGGCAGGAGGGGAACACTGAAGCTTTCTTT. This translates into CAWSRQEGNTEAFF.